This note documents a single TCR beta chain sequence. This record belongs to a study of T cell changes during pregnancy in multiple sclerosis. V was pared by 0 bases and J by 8 bases, with 12 bases of the junction left unmatched. CDR1 and CDR2 from the germline V gene are GTSNPN and SVGIG (reference sequence). The CDR3 has 17 amino acids. Here immunoSEQ multiplex PCR was the method, and the copy in TCRdb shows in-frame clones only, minus some. The data show about 43,000 clones, roughly 91% seen once. The sequenced sample consisted of PBMCs (not recorded whether the cells were cultured). The chain couples TRBV30 to TRBJ2-1; TRBD1 agrees at 11 bases. The source is a female donor with multiple sclerosis, enrolled in a pregnancy study. The CDR3 loop is CAWSVSGQGANLDEQFF. CDR3 DNA sequence: TGTGCCTGGAGTGTTTCCGGACAGGGGGCTAATCTCGATGAGCAGTTCTTC.